This is a list of T cell receptor beta chains from one sample in a study of shared clonotypes between healthy human individuals. This table comes from immunoSEQ multiplex PCR, and its TCRdb copy is limited to in-frame clones, with some not included. Counted here are 2,500,000 or so clones, roughly 93% occurring once; the ten biggest clones make up roughly 0.39%. The specimen sequenced was naive CD4+ T cells from PBMCs. The receptors derive from a man younger than 30 in good health. Some clones in this sample may be carry-over from other donors' samples. CDR3s include the opening cysteine and the closing phenylalanine or tryptophan. D genes are given only for firm matches. Size tells how often a clone was seen (once, few, many) or the class of an expanded clone, and some rows leave it out.

.	TRBV5-1	TRBJ1-2	.	15	CASSLTGDPSYGYTF	TGCGCCAGCAGCTTAACAGGAGACCCGAGCTATGGCTACACCTTC
.	TRBV25-1	TRBJ2-7	TRBD1	15	CASSDGGTGRYEQYF	TGTGCCAGCAGTGACGGAGGGACAGGGCGGTACGAGCAGTACTTC
.	TRBV19	TRBJ2-2	TRBD1	16	CASSILSRRGTGELFF	TGTGCCAGTAGTATACTCTCGCGCAGGGGGACCGGGGAGCTGTTTTTT
.	TRBV7-3	TRBJ1-4	.	17	CASSLSARESTNEKLFF	TGTGCCAGCAGCTTATCGGCTCGGGAATCAACTAATGAAAAACTGTTTTTT
.	TRBV7-9	TRBJ2-3	.	16	CASSLGGTENGDTQYF	TGTGCCAGCAGCTTAGGGGGGACCGAGAACGGAGATACGCAGTATTTT
once	TRBV7-3	TRBJ1-1	.	13	CASSLTRGTEAFF	TGTGCCAGCAGCTTAACGCGGGGTACTGAAGCTTTCTTT
.	TRBV9	TRBJ2-3	.	16	CASSHARSVSTDTQYF	TGTGCCAGCAGTCATGCCCGGAGCGTCAGCACAGATACGCAGTATTTT
.	TRBV5-5	TRBJ1-1	.	17	CASSQPPGAGMDTEAFF	TGTGCCAGCAGCCAACCGCCTGGGGCAGGGATGGACACTGAAGCTTTCTTT
.	TRBV7-2	TRBJ1-1	.	17	CASSFGQGSGRNTEAFF	TGTGCCAGCAGCTTCGGCCAGGGGAGTGGGAGGAACACTGAAGCTTTCTTT
.	TRBV19	TRBJ1-2	.	15	CASSRRNRDLYGYTF	TGTGCCAGTAGTCGCCGGAACAGGGACCTCTATGGCTACACCTTC
.	TRBV2	TRBJ2-1	.	14	CVATGQGHDNEQFF	TGTGTCGCAACAGGGCAGGGTCACGACAATGAGCAGTTCTTC
.	TRBV30	TRBJ1-6	.	15	CAWSVGDPRNSPLHF	TGTGCCTGGAGTGTGGGAGACCCCCGAAATTCACCCCTCCACTTT
.	TRBV27	TRBJ2-7	.	9	CASRVEQYF	TGTGCCAGTAGGGTCGAGCAGTACTTC
.	TRBV9	TRBJ2-1	TRBD2	15	CASSVSSSGGAPQFF	TGTGCCAGCAGCGTCAGCAGTAGCGGGGGGGCCCCGCAGTTCTTC
.	TRBV7-3	TRBJ2-1	TRBD2	15	CASSFSGSGGNEQFF	TGTGCCAGCAGTTTTAGCGGGAGTGGCGGGAATGAGCAGTTCTTC
.	TRBV9	TRBJ2-3	.	13	CASSAQNTDTQYF	TGTGCCAGCAGCGCCCAAAACACAGATACGCAGTATTTT
.	TRBV11-3	TRBJ2-1	TRBD2	15	CASSSRTSGRIEQFF	TGTGCCAGCAGCTCGAGGACTAGCGGGAGGATTGAGCAGTTCTTC
few	TRBV29-1	TRBJ1-2	TRBD1	11	CSVGQDYGYTF	TGCAGCGTGGGACAGGACTATGGCTACACCTTC
few	TRBV18	TRBJ1-1	.	14	CASSPPKGNTEAFF	TGTGCCAGCTCACCACCGAAAGGGAACACTGAAGCTTTCTTT
.	TRBV5-1	TRBJ2-7	TRBD1	15	CASSYIPGQGNEQYF	TGCGCCAGCAGCTACATCCCGGGACAGGGCAACGAGCAGTACTTC
.	TRBV30	TRBJ1-3	.	15	CAWSGRHLSGNTIYF	TGTGCCTGGAGTGGGAGGCACCTCTCTGGAAACACCATATATTTT
.	TRBV9	TRBJ1-1	.	16	CASSVVRGGVWTEAFF	TGTGCCAGCAGCGTAGTGAGGGGAGGGGTGTGGACTGAAGCTTTCTTT
few	TRBV20-1	TRBJ1-2	.	9	CSARDGYTF	TGCAGTGCAAGAGATGGCTACACCTTC
.	TRBV5-1	TRBJ1-1	.	16	CASSLNRAAYLGEAFF	TGCGCCAGCAGCTTGAACAGGGCTGCGTATCTCGGTGAAGCTTTCTTT
.	TRBV11-1	TRBJ2-1	.	13	CASSLAIRSEQFF	TGTGCCAGCAGCTTAGCTATAAGGAGTGAGCAGTTCTTC
once	TRBV5-1	TRBJ2-7	.	16	CASSLVASPTPGEQYF	TGCGCCAGCAGCTTGGTTGCGTCCCCAACCCCTGGGGAGCAGTACTTC
.	TRBV5-4	TRBJ2-3	.	13	CASSPPRADTQYF	TGTGCCAGCAGCCCCCCGAGGGCAGATACGCAGTATTTT
.	TRBV28	TRBJ2-1	.	17	CASSRRVRVRSYNEQFF	TGTGCCAGCAGTAGAAGGGTCAGGGTACGCTCCTACAATGAGCAGTTCTTC
.	TRBV5-1	TRBJ1-1	TRBD1	17	CASSPRQGLGRDTEAFF	TGCGCCAGCAGCCCCCGACAGGGGCTGGGTAGGGACACTGAAGCTTTCTTT
.	TRBV15	TRBJ1-2	.	17	CATTPGSNRVANYGYTF	TGTGCCACCACCCCGGGAAGCAACAGGGTTGCGAACTATGGCTACACCTTC
once	TRBV7-3	TRBJ2-1	.	16	CASSPATGAPRGEQFF	TGTGCCAGCAGCCCTGCAACGGGAGCCCCTCGGGGTGAGCAGTTCTTC
.	TRBV7-9	TRBJ2-7	TRBD1	16	CASSLTGGPLGYEQYF	TGTGCCAGCAGCTTAACAGGGGGACCGTTGGGCTACGAGCAGTACTTC
.	TRBV9	TRBJ2-2	.	13	CASSPRLDGELFF	TGTGCCAGCAGCCCACGACTAGACGGGGAGCTGTTTTTT
once	TRBV5-4	TRBJ1-2	TRBD1	14	CASSLAGTGRGYTF	TGTGCCAGCAGCTTGGCCGGGACAGGGCGTGGCTACACCTTC
.	TRBV11-2	TRBJ1-1	TRBD1	14	CASGLTGRRTEAFF	TGTGCCAGCGGCCTGACAGGGCGACGTACTGAAGCTTTCTTT
.	TRBV5-1	TRBJ2-7	TRBD2	16	CASSVGLAGGPYEQYF	TGCGCCAGCAGCGTGGGACTAGCGGGAGGACCCTACGAGCAGTACTTC
.	TRBV15	TRBJ2-7	.	15	CATSRDQWLADEQYF	TGTGCCACCAGCAGAGACCAGTGGTTGGCGGACGAGCAGTACTTC
.	TRBV6-1	TRBJ2-7	TRBD1	13	CASSGQGPYEQYF	TGTGCCAGCAGTGGACAGGGGCCCTACGAGCAGTACTTC
.	TRBV7-6	TRBJ2-7	TRBD1	16	CASSSGQGKPSYEQYF	TGTGCCAGCAGCTCGGGACAGGGGAAACCCTCCTACGAGCAGTACTTC
.	TRBV7-3	TRBJ1-1	TRBD1	14	CASSLAGGSAEAFF	TGTGCCAGCAGCTTAGCAGGGGGAAGTGCTGAAGCTTTCTTT
.	TRBV28	TRBJ1-5	TRBD1	14	CASSLGTGNQPQHF	TGTGCCAGCAGTCTCGGGACAGGCAATCAGCCCCAGCATTTT
.	TRBV29-1	TRBJ2-3	.	13	CSVDTGSTDTQYF	TGCAGCGTTGATACGGGCAGCACAGATACGCAGTATTTT
.	TRBV11-2	TRBJ2-7	.	15	CASSLSTRLRFEQYF	TGTGCCAGCAGCTTATCAACGCGACTTAGATTCGAGCAGTACTTC
.	TRBV28	TRBJ2-7	TRBD2	18	CASSRSGTSGRRRYEQYF	TGTGCCAGCAGTCGTTCCGGGACTAGCGGGAGAAGACGGTACGAGCAGTACTTC
once	TRBV15	TRBJ1-5	.	21	CATSRDLVGRVSELDSQPQHF	TGTGCCACCAGCAGAGATTTAGTGGGCAGGGTCTCAGAGCTTGACTCTCAGCCCCAGCATTTT
.	TRBV19	TRBJ1-1	TRBD1	14	CASRDRESNTEAFF	TGTGCCAGTAGGGACAGGGAGTCGAACACTGAAGCTTTCTTT
.	TRBV7-2	TRBJ2-7	TRBD2	14	CASSPGLAAYEQYF	TGTGCCAGCAGCCCCGGCCTAGCGGCCTACGAGCAGTACTTC
.	TRBV9	TRBJ2-5	.	15	CASSVGGQPQETQYF	TGTGCCAGCAGCGTGGGGGGGCAGCCTCAAGAGACCCAGTACTTC
.	TRBV5-1	TRBJ2-6	TRBD1	15	CASSLTGAGANVLTF	TGCGCCAGCAGCTTAACAGGGGCAGGGGCCAACGTCCTGACTTTC
.	TRBV5-1	TRBJ1-2	.	15	CASSTSGQRMGGYTF	TGCGCCAGCAGTACCAGCGGCCAGCGGATGGGGGGCTACACCTTC